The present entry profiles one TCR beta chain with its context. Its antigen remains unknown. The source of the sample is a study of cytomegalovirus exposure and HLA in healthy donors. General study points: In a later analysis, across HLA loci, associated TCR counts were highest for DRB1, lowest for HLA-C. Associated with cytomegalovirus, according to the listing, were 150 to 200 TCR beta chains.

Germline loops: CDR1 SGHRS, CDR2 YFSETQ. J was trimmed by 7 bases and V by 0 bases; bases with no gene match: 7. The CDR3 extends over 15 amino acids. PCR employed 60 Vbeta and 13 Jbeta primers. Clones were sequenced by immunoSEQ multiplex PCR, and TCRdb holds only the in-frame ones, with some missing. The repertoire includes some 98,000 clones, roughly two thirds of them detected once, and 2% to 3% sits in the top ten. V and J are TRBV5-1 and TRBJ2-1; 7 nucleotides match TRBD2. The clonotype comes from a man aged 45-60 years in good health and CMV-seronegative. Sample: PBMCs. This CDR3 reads CASSLGASGVNEQFF. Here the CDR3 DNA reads TGCGCCAGCAGCTTGGGCGCTAGCGGAGTTAATGAGCAGTTCTTC.